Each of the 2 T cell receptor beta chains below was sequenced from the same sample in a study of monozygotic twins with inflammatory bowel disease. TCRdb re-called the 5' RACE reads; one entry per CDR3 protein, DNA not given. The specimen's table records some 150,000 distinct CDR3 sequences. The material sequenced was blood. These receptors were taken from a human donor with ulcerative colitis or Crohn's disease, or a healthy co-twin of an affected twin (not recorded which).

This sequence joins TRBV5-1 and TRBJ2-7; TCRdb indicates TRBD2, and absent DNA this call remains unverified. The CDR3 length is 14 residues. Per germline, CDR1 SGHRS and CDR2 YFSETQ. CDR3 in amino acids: CASSLESRADEQYF.

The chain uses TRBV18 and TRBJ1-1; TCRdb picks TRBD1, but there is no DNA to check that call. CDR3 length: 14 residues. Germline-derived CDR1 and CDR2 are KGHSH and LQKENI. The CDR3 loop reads CASSPDRGHTEAFF.